The text below deals with one T cell receptor (beta chain). The target of this receptor is not known. Base qualities were left out, and no much larger clone turns up one base away. In the paper's terms, the time point label means: baseline before first vaccination. Vaccinee samples were obtained from the UK trials COV001 and COV002, which included a single-blind randomized controlled phase 2/3 trial of AZD1222 (ChAdOx1 nCoV-19) in healthy adults. For TCRbeta chain sequencing, PBMC samples were collected from trial participants at day 0 and at day 28 after the second dose. Counted from cysteine to phenylalanine, this CDR3 has 14 amino acids. Only the CDR3 portion is preserved as DNA: 42 bases, with reading frame beginning at the first base. V is clipped by 5 bases and J by 10 bases, and the sequence between their germline boundaries is 19 bases long. The germline V gene (reference sequence) supplies CDR1 LNHDA and CDR2 SQIVND.

The CDR3 regions of human TCRbeta chains were analyzed by immunosequencing. The study's processing was this. TCRs in the repertoires were matched against a reference library of SARS-CoV-2-specific TCRs that had been generated with the MIRA antigen-specificity platform. Breadth was defined as the fraction of unique TCRs that were SARS-CoV-2-associated, and depth was defined as the fraction of total T cells that were SARS-CoV-2-associated. Using the MIRA data, each spike-specific TCR was assigned both to the spike region to which the TCR was reactive and to a CD4 or CD8 class. Log10-transformed breadth and depth values were compared by one-way ANOVA with Sidak's multiple comparisons tests. TCRdb stores this immuneACCESS table with in-frame sequences only. Part of the clones is absent; in the studies checked, under half of the shortfall reflects unresolved V genes, and no reason is known for the rest. That table supplies the V and J calls and clone size; D and trimming were determined from the DNA. This sample is represented by 85,000 to 95,000 clones; 85% to 90% of them were singletons. The top ten clones comprise approximately 9.1% of the sample.

The data originate from a study of T cell responses to AZD1222 COVID-19 vaccine (TCRdb year 2021). As for the study more broadly: Because spike-specific TCR depth and breadth did not differ between the two schedules, AZD1222 recipients who got a second dose at roughly 4 weeks were pooled with those who got a second dose at roughly 12 weeks. A total of roughly 240 trial participants underwent TCR sequencing, of whom 200 to 220 received two doses of AZD1222 and roughly 25 received two doses of the MenACWY control vaccine. Trial participants were enrolled by age into 18-55, 56-69 and 70-plus year subgroups, with 148, 28 and 57 TCR-sequenced participants respectively. The full study reports these points: The 56-69-year group was small, and its depth increase did not reach significance, likely because of low power. Vaccine-associated CD4 TCRs spanned the whole spike protein, with dominant responses in regions 160-218 and 743-854. Most participants were white British and females outnumbered males, and the authors suggested that clonal diversity may have been underestimated. After two AZD1222 doses, both the breadth and the depth of spike-specific TCRs were significantly higher than at day 0 and than in MenACWY recipients. Conclusions about previously exposed vaccinees are limited because only 5 or 6 AZD1222 recipients were SARS-CoV-2 seropositive at baseline. Nearly half of unique spike-specific TCRs reportedly recognized epitopes outside regions mutated in the B.1.351 and B.1.1.7 variants. No day 14 peak-response samples were available, so repertoires were characterized only after the peak T cell response.

The receptor was derived from an adult in good health. The sequence joins TRBV19 to TRBJ2-3, with the identity of the D gene unclear. The specimen was peripheral blood, collected on day 0 of AZD1222 vaccination. The sequenced DNA: TGTGCCAGTAGTTTCCGGGCCCCCGAGAGGTCGCAGTATTTT. Its translation reads: CASSFRAPERSQYF. Where the CDR3 stops, the reference TRBV19 and TRBJ2-3 genes take over; the full variable domain is DGGITQSPKYLFRKEGQNVTLSCEQNLNHDAMYWYRQDPGQGLRLIYYSQIVNDFQKGDIAEGYSVSREKKESFPLTVTSAQKNPTAFYLCASSFRAPERSQYFGPGTRLTVL.